The 16 T cell receptor beta chains reported below all come from one sample, sequenced in a study of blood T cells in healthy people across ages. Sample-barcoded 5' priming and a J-beta primer mix drove a second PCR of 7 to 11 cycles. TCRdb reprocessed the 5' RACE reads with MiXCR, giving one entry per CDR3 protein. The table shows roughly 930,000 distinct CDR3 sequences, with roughly 48% occurring only once. Sequenced input: blood. Receptors originate from a young man in good health.

The chain recombines TRBV7-9 with TRBJ2-2, with TRBD2 matching over 8 bases. The CDR3 runs 16 residues. Germline V gene sequence: CDR1 SEHNR, CDR2 FQNEAQ (reference sequence). V dropped 1 base and J dropped 3; count of bases not matched to a gene: 4. Written as DNA, the CDR3 is TGTGCCAGCAGCTTAGACGCGGGGGGCCACACCGGGGAGCTGTTTTTT. It translates to CASSLDAGGHTGELFF.

This sequence joins TRBV24-1 and TRBJ2-1, with 9 bases matching TRBD1. The V gene end was trimmed by 2 bases and the J gene end by 8 bases; junction bases not matched to a gene: 3. Germline CDR1 and CDR2: KGHDR and SFDVKD. CDR3 length: 14 residues. Here the CDR3 reads CATSDWGQGDEQFF. In nucleotides, the CDR3 is TGTGCCACCAGTGATTGGGGACAGGGCGATGAGCAGTTCTTC.

The chain recombines TRBV28 with TRBJ2-7, with D possibly matching TRBD2 (7 bases). Germline lookup yields CDR1 MDHEN and CDR2 SYDVKM. Trimming stripped 5 bases from V and 7 bases from J, with 15 bases between. The CDR3 length is 13 residues. The CDR3 DNA is TGTGCCAGCAGTAGGGGGGGGCCGGTAGAGCAGTACTTC. Its translation is CASSRGGPVEQYF.

The rearrangement joins TRBV4-3 to TRBJ2-1; 12 bases map to TRBD2. The CDR3 consists of 15 residues. The J segment lost 6 bases and the V segment lost 1 base, leaving 1 base of the junction unmatched. Germline CDR1 and CDR2: LGHNA and YSLEER. The CDR3 DNA is TGCGCCAGCAGCCAAGGGACTAGCGGGGTCAATGAGCAGTTCTTC. It is translated as CASSQGTSGVNEQFF.

Remarks on this clonotype: One end of the junction varies from germline; a read error may be responsible. The chain employs TRBV20-1 and TRBJ1-4; D is ambiguous. This CDR3 has 14 amino acids. CDR1 is DFQATT and CDR2 is SNEGSKA in the germline V gene (reference sequence). CDR3 in amino acids: CSTSEGRRNEKLFF. CDR3 bases: TGCAGTACTAGTGAGGGCAGACGTAATGAAAAACTGTTTTTT.

This chain connects TRBV5-5 to TRBJ2-7; 8 bases are a match to TRBD1. The germline CDR1 and CDR2 sequences are SGHKS and YYEKEE (reference sequence). CDR3 length: 16 residues. With 4 bases clipped from V and 2 bases from J, the junction kept 11 bases outside the gene matches. The CDR3 bases are TGTGCCAGCAGCGTGATGGACAGGGCCAAGACCTACGAGCAGTACTTC. As protein: CASSVMDRAKTYEQYF.

About this clonotype itself: The junction departs from germline at one end; a sequencing error may be responsible. This chain connects TRBV19 to TRBJ2-7, with TRBD2 as a possible D gene (6 bases). The CDR3 length is 15 residues. From germline, CDR1 is LNHDA and CDR2 SQIVND (reference sequence). As DNA, the CDR3 is TGTACCAGCCAGCGGACTGGCGGGACTCAATACGAGCAGTACTTC. This encodes CTSQRTGGTQYEQYF.

This clonotype was detected only a few times. The V gene is TRBV4-1, the J gene TRBJ2-5; D remains unclear. The CDR3 extends over 16 amino acids. V lost 0 bases, J lost 6 bases, and 17 bases lay in between. Germline V lookup: CDR1 MGHRA, CDR2 YSYEKL. CDR3 in DNA: TGCGCCAGCAGCCAAGATTGGCTTCCCAGCGATAAGACCCAGTACTTC. Translated: CASSQDWLPSDKTQYF.

This clonotype was detected once. The chain couples TRBV28 to TRBJ2-1; D tentatively reads TRBD1 or TRBD2 (5 bases each). Near its end, the DNA agrees better with TRBJ2-7, so the J call may be wrong. Germline CDR1 MDHEN, CDR2 SYDVKM. The CDR3 contains 14 residues. CDR3 nucleotides: TGTGCCAGCCTAAGAGGTTGGGGGACCTACGAGCAGTACTTC. As protein: CASLRGWGTYEQYF.

This clonotype was counted between two and nine times. V gene TRBV4-2 combines with J gene TRBJ2-3; 12 nucleotides match TRBD2. The ends lost 0 bases at V and 6 bases at J; junction bases unmatched: 7. The germline gives CDR1 LGHNA, CDR2 YNFKEQ. This CDR3 region has 17 residues. In DNA form, the CDR3 reads TGTGCCAGCAGCCAAGAACGGACTAGCGGGGTTGGGGATACGCAGTATTTT. This gives the protein CASSQERTSGVGDTQYF.

Concerning this clonotype: A much larger clone differs from this one at a single base, so this may be a read error. In DNA form, the CDR3 reads TGTGCCAGCAGCTCCCGGGACAGGAACTACAAGGAGCAGTTCTTC. It specifies CASSSRDRNYKEQFF. This chain joins TRBV27 and TRBJ2-1, with 8 bases matching TRBD1. Germline CDR1 MNHEY, CDR2 SMNVEV (reference sequence). The CDR3 sequence is 15 residues long.

This chain uses TRBV7-2 with TRBJ2-2; weak D call: TRBD2 (6 bases). V lost 5 bases and J lost 4, with 14 bases in between. This CDR3 comprises 15 residues. Per germline, CDR1 SGHTA and CDR2 FQGNSA. The CDR3 protein is CASSTQGLSTGELFF. The CDR3 DNA reads as TGTGCCAGCAGCACCCAGGGACTGTCCACCGGGGAGCTGTTTTTT.

This chain joins TRBV7-2 and TRBJ2-1; TRBD2 might be the D (6 bases). Germline V gene sequence: CDR1 SGHTA, CDR2 FQGNSA. V lost 1 base, J lost 0 bases, and 10 bases lay in between. The CDR3 length is 16 residues. CDR3 protein: CASSLGTTSSYNEQFF. CDR3 in DNA: TGTGCCAGCAGCTTAGGGACTACCAGCTCCTACAATGAGCAGTTCTTC. Together with reference TRBV7-2 and TRBJ2-1, the CDR3 gives the full variable domain: GAGVSQSPSNKVTEKGKDVELRCDPISGHTALYWYRQSLGQGLEFLIYFQGNSAPDKSGLPSDRFSAERTGGSVSTLTIQRTQQEDSAVYLCASSLGTTSSYNEQFFGPGTRLTVL.

The rearrangement joins TRBV20-1 to TRBJ1-6; 10 bases agree with TRBD1. Germline assignment: CDR1 DFQATT and CDR2 SNEGSKA (reference sequence). This CDR3 has 15 amino acids. Germline trimming cut 5 bases from V and 7 bases from J; bases unmatched to any gene: 8. The CDR3 spells CSARQGAGGNSPLHF. Written as DNA, the CDR3 is TGCAGTGCTCGACAGGGGGCTGGTGGAAATTCACCCCTCCACTTT.

V is TRBV4-1 and J is TRBJ2-7; 7 positions match TRBD1. Trimming cost V 2 bases and J 1 base; bases outside gene matches: 2. This CDR3 is 14 amino acids long. CDR1 is MGHRA and CDR2 is YSYEKL in the germline V gene. DNA for the CDR3: TGCGCCAGCAGCCAATGGGACAGATCCTACGAGCAGTACTTC. This codes for CASSQWDRSYEQYF.

The chain employs TRBV6-2 or TRBV6-3 and TRBJ1-1; D unresolved. Germline CDR1 reads MNHEY; CDR2 reads SVGEGT. V lost 4 bases to trimming and J lost 1 base, with 7 bases between them. The CDR3 is made up of 13 amino acids. The CDR3 bases are TGTGCCAGCAGTTCAATCGAGAACACTGAAGCTTTCTTT. It yields the protein CASSSIENTEAFF.